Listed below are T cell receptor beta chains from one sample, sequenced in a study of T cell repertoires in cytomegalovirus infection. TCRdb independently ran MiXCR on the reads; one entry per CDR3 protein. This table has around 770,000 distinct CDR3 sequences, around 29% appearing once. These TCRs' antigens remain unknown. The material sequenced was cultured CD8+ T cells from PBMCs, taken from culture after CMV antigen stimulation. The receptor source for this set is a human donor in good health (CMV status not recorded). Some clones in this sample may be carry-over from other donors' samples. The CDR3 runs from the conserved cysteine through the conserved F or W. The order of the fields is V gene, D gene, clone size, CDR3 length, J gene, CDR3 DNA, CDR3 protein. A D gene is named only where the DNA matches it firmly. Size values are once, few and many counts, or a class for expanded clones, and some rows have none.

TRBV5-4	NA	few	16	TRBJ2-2	TGTGCCAGCAGCTTAGGGACCTTTGGAGGGACCGGGGAGCTGTTTTTT	CASSLGTFGGTGELFF
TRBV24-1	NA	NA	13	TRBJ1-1	TGTGCCACCAGTGACCTAAGTGGGACGGAAGCTTTCTTT	CATSDLSGTEAFF
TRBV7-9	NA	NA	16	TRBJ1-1	TGTGCCAGCAGCTTAGGCAGGGATGATTGGGACACTGAAGCTTTCTTT	CASSLGRDDWDTEAFF
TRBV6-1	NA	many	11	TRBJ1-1	TGTGCCAGCACTCCGAACACTGAAGCTTTCTTT	CASTPNTEAFF
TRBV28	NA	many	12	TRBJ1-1	TGTGCCAGCAGTTTTAGGCAGGATGAAGCTTTCTTT	CASSFRQDEAFF
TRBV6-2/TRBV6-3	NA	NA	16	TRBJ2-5	TGTGCCAGCAGTTATCGCCCTTGGGGGCGGGGAGAGACCCAGTACTTC	CASSYRPWGRGETQYF
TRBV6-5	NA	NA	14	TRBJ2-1	TGTGCCAGCAGCCAGCGAGTCCCCTACAATGAGCAGTTCTTC	CASSQRVPYNEQFF
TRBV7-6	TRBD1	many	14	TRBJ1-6	TGTGCCAGCAGCGGGACAGGGGTCAATTCACCCCTCCACTTT	CASSGTGVNSPLHF
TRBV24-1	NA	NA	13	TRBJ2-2	TGTGCCACCAGTTTTGGGAACACCGGGGAGCTGTTTTTT	CATSFGNTGELFF
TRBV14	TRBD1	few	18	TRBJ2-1	TGTGCCAGCAGCCAAGTAGACAGGGGTCCCAAAACCTACAATGAGCAGTTCTTC	CASSQVDRGPKTYNEQFF
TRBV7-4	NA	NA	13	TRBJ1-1	TGTGCCAGCAGCTCCCTGACTAGTCTTGAAGCTTTCTTT	CASSSLTSLEAFF
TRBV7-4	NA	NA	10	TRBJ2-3	TGTGCCAGCAGCTTAGGCATGCAGTATTTT	CASSLGMQYF
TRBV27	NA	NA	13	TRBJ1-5	TGTGCCAGCCGTTCGGGTGCTTATCAGCCCCAGCATTTT	CASRSGAYQPQHF
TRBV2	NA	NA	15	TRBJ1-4	TGTGCCAGCACGACTGGAAAGTCAACTAATGAAAAACTGTTTTTT	CASTTGKSTNEKLFF
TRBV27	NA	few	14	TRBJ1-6	TGTGCCAGCAGCCCCCGCGGGGGTAATTCACCCCTCCACTTT	CASSPRGGNSPLHF
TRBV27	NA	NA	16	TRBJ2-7	TGTGCCAGCAGTTGGATGTCTATGTCCGGGGTCTACGAGCAGTACTTC	CASSWMSMSGVYEQYF
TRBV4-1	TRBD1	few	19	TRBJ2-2	TGCGCCAGCAGCCAAGTCGCTGCCGGGACAGCCGAAGACACCGGGGAGCTGTTTTTT	CASSQVAAGTAEDTGELFF
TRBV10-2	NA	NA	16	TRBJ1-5	TGCGCCAGCAGTGAGTTCGTCAGGGAAGGCAATCAGCCCCAGCATTTT	CASSEFVREGNQPQHF
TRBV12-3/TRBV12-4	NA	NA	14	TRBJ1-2	TGTGCCAGCAGTTTTATTTCGGGGGGGATAGGCTACACCTTC	CASSFISGGIGYTF
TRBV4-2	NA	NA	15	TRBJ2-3	TGTGCCAGCAGCCAAGAACAGGGAGAGGCAGATACGCAGTATTTT	CASSQEQGEADTQYF
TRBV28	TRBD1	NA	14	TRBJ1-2	TGTGCCAGCAGTTTCGAACAGGGGTACAATGGCTACACCTTC	CASSFEQGYNGYTF
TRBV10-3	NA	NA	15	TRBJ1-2	TGTGCCATCAGTGAAGTGGGCTCAGAGGCTCGGGGCTACACCTTC	CAISEVGSEARGYTF